The 6 T cell receptor beta chains given below trace back to one sample, sequenced in a study of cytomegalovirus exposure and HLA in healthy donors. Repertoires were generated with immunoSEQ multiplex PCR, while TCRdb's copy carries only in-frame clones and drops some. The table lists roughly 260,000 clones, 90% of them singletons, with approximately 0.34% in the top ten. The sequencing sample was made of PBMCs. These receptors came from a woman aged 18 to 35 in good health and CMV-seronegative.

This sequence joins TRBV28 and TRBJ2-2; 10 bases match TRBD1. In germline, CDR1 is MDHEN, CDR2 SYDVKM. V dropped 7 bases and J dropped 4; count of bases not matched to a gene: 6. The CDR3 spans 15 residues. CDR3 sequence reads: CASKLRTGGTGELFF. As DNA, the CDR3 is TGTGCCAGCAAATTGAGGACAGGGGGCACCGGGGAGCTGTTTTTT. Using reference TRBV28 and TRBJ2-2 for the parts outside the CDR3, the full variable domain is DVKVTQSSRYLVKRTGEKVFLECVQDMDHENMFWYRQDPGLGLRLIYFSYDVKMKEKGDIPEGYSVSREKKERFSLILESASTNQTSMYLCASKLRTGGTGELFFGEGSRLTVL.

The rearrangement joins TRBV5-4 to TRBJ1-2, with 7 bases lining up with TRBD1. The CDR3 extends over 14 amino acids. The J segment lost 4 bases and the V segment lost 2 bases, leaving 5 bases of the junction unmatched. Germline V lookup: CDR1 SGHNT, CDR2 YYREEE (reference sequence). The CDR3 is CASSLQGTSYGYTF. Written as DNA, the CDR3 is TGTGCCAGCAGCTTACAGGGGACAAGCTATGGCTACACCTTC.

The genes are TRBV5-4 and TRBJ2-4, with D possibly matching TRBD2 (5 bases). Germline V gene lookup returns CDR1 SGHNT and CDR2 YYREEE (reference sequence). Trimming cost V 0 bases and J 4 bases, with 14 bases left between them. The CDR3 extends over 16 amino acids. The CDR3 reads CASSLAKDSGKNIQYF. The CDR3 DNA reads TGTGCCAGCAGCTTGGCTAAGGACTCTGGGAAAAACATTCAGTACTTC.

This clone was detected only a few times. The chain links TRBV11-2 to TRBJ2-7, with D perhaps matching TRBD1 (6 bases). CDR1 is SGHAT, CDR2 FQNNGV, per germline. This CDR3 spans 15 amino acids. The V end was cut by 0 bases, the J end by 3 bases, with 12 bases between. The CDR3 DNA follows: TGTGCCAGCAGCTTAGACACAGGGTTCAACTACGAGCAGTACGTC. Its translation is CASSLDTGFNYEQYV.

The chain has TRBV5-5 and TRBJ2-1; 13 bases match TRBD2. The CDR3 covers 15 residues. Germline CDR1 SGHKS, CDR2 YYEKEE (reference sequence). The J segment lost 12 bases and the V segment lost 4 bases, leaving 10 bases of the junction unmatched. The CDR3 here is CASSPLGTSGEMQFF. The CDR3, as DNA: TGTGCCAGCAGCCCCTTGGGGACTAGCGGGGAGATGCAGTTCTTC.

The CDR3 region has the DNA TGTGCCAGCAGCTTTTCAGGGGTTCCCTATGGCTACACCTTC. Translation gives CASSFSGVPYGYTF. The chain is built from TRBV7-9 and TRBJ1-2, with TRBD1 as a possible D gene (6 bases). With 3 bases removed from V and 4 bases from J, the gap between germline ends came to 12 bases. CDR1 and CDR2 from the germline V gene are SEHNR and FQNEAQ (reference sequence). This CDR3 has 14 amino acids.